The T cell receptor (beta chain) described here comes from a study of blood T cell repertoires in COVID-19. Across the whole study: The United States, Italy and Spain supplied acute and convalescent COVID-19 samples.

Authors' processing steps: Reference gene primer amplification yielded estimated nucleated cell counts. Method: immunoSEQ multiplex PCR; TCRdb's copy keeps in-frame clones and lacks some. The DNA gave D and trimming, while V, J and clone size come from that table. The table includes a few hundred thousand clones, around 89% detected once. Trimming left V 1 base short and J 7 bases short, with 13 bases between. Germline CDR1 reads MDHEN; CDR2 reads SYDVKM. CDR3 length: 15 amino acids. The chain is built from TRBV28 and TRBJ1-4; D not resolved. The sequenced sample was peripheral blood. This receptor was obtained from a man aged 25-40 years with acute or convalescent COVID-19. CDR3 nucleotide sequence: TGTGCCAGCAGTTTATCCCCCCCAGGAGGTGAAAAACTGTTTTTT. Its protein is CASSLSPPGGEKLFF.